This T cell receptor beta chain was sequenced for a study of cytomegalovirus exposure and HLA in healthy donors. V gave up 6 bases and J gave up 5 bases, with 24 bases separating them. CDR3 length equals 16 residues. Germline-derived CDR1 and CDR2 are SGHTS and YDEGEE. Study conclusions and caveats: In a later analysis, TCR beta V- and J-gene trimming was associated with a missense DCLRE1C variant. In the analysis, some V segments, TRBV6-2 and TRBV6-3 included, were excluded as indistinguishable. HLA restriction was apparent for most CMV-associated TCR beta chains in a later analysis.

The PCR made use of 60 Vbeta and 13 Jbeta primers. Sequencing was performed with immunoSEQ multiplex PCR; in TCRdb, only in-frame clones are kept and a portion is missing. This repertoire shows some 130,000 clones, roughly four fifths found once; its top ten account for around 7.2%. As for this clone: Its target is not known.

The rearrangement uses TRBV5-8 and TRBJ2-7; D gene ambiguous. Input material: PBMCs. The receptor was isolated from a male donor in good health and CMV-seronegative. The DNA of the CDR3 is TGTGCCAGCACCTCTTGGTGGGCAGCACTGCCTAACGAGCAGTACTTC. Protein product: CASTSWWAALPNEQYF.